These T cell receptor beta chains were read from a single sample in a study of blood T cells in healthy people across ages. TCRdb called the 5' RACE reads again in MiXCR, with one record for every CDR3 protein. The data hold just under 550,000 distinct CDR3 sequences, with around 24% observed a single time. The same sample was also studied in work on T cells of mothers and their children.

Sequencing was performed on blood. The receptors come from a boy younger than 18 in good health. The CDR3 runs from the conserved cysteine through the conserved F or W. D genes are given only for firm matches. A row's size may be missing; if present it is once, few, many or a size class.

abundance	d_gene	v_gene	j_gene	CDR3nt	CDR3aa
once	NA	TRBV20-1	TRBJ2-7	TGCAGTGCCCCCTCGCGGGAACCCTACGAGCAGTACTTC	CSAPSREPYEQYF
few	TRBD2	TRBV6-2/TRBV6-3	TRBJ2-7	TGTGCCAGCAAACCCGGACTAGCGGGAGATTCACTAAGAGGCGAGCAGTACTTC	CASKPGLAGDSLRGEQYF
few	TRBD2	TRBV7-2	TRBJ2-7	TGTGCCAGCAGCGCCCTTGGGCTAGCGGGAATCGGCGAGCAGTACTTC	CASSALGLAGIGEQYF
NA	NA	TRBV9	TRBJ1-3	TGTGCCAGCGACTTAACGGGGGCTTGTGGAAACACCATATATTTT	CASDLTGACGNTIYF
NA	NA	TRBV10-3	TRBJ1-5	TGTGCCATCAGTGGGGACAATCAGCCCCAGCATTTT	CAISGDNQPQHF
NA	TRBD2	TRBV20-1	TRBJ2-5	TGCAGTGTTACGGGGGGGGAAGAGACCCAGTACTTC	CSVTGGEETQYF
NA	NA	TRBV27	TRBJ2-7	TGTGCCAGCCGCCCCGGGGGACTTGACGAGCAGTACTTC	CASRPGGLDEQYF
few	TRBD2	TRBV7-9	TRBJ2-1	TGTGCCAGCAGCTTACGACTAGCGGGAATCAATGAGCAGTTCTTC	CASSLRLAGINEQFF
NA	NA	TRBV3-1	TRBJ2-1	TGTGCCAGCAGCCCCTACTACAATGAGCAGTTCTTC	CASSPYYNEQFF
few	NA	TRBV28	TRBJ2-7	TGTGCCAGCAGTTGGGATAGTGGGGGCGAGCAGTACTTC	CASSWDSGGEQYF
NA	NA	TRBV4-1	TRBJ2-4	TGCGCCAGCAGCCAGTTGGGGAACATTCAGTACTTC	CASSQLGNIQYF
few	TRBD2	TRBV7-8	TRBJ2-3	TGTGCCAGCAGCTGGCCCATAGCGGGGGGGATAGATACGCAGTATTTT	CASSWPIAGGIDTQYF
once	TRBD1	TRBV18	TRBJ2-4	TGTGCCAGCTCACCACCGGTCTGGGACAGGGGTCGCAACATTCAGTACTTC	CASSPPVWDRGRNIQYF
NA	NA	TRBV4-1	TRBJ2-7	TGCGCCAGCAGCCAAGATTTGGCAGGAGTCAAGTGGGAGCAGTACTTC	CASSQDLAGVKWEQYF
NA	NA	TRBV2	TRBJ2-5	TGTGCCAGCAGGATTCATGGGGAGACCCAGTACTTC	CASRIHGETQYF
NA	TRBD1	TRBV7-9	TRBJ1-2	TGTGCCAGCAGCCAGGAACCCCAGGGGGCAAATGGCTACACCTTC	CASSQEPQGANGYTF
NA	TRBD1	TRBV7-2	TRBJ1-5	TGTGCCAGCAGCCTGGCGGGACAGGGGGTGTCTCAGCCCCAGCATTTT	CASSLAGQGVSQPQHF
few	NA	TRBV12-3/TRBV12-4	TRBJ1-2	TGTGCCAGCAGTTTGAGAGGGGGGGGCGTGGGTTTCTCCTCTAACTATGGCTACACCTTC	CASSLRGGGVGFSSNYGYTF
few	NA	TRBV2	TRBJ1-2	TGTGCCAGCAGTCTGTTCGAAGGGATCTATGGCTACACCTTC	CASSLFEGIYGYTF
NA	NA	TRBV29-1	TRBJ1-2	TGCAGCGTTGAAGAGGAGGGGCCGGGGTATGGCTACACCTTC	CSVEEEGPGYGYTF